This is a list of T cell receptor beta chains from one sample in a study of blood T cell repertoires in COVID-19. Data came from immunoSEQ multiplex PCR; TCRdb stores just in-frame clones and leaves some out. Counted here are roughly 190,000 clones, about 83% occurring once; the ten biggest clones make up 2.9%. Input material: peripheral blood. The receptors come from a man aged 50-60 years with active or convalescent COVID-19. CDR3s include the opening cysteine and the closing phenylalanine or tryptophan. The D gene is left open where the match is weak. Only part of the rows carry a size: once, few, many, or a class if the clone is expanded.

TRBJ2-1	NA	13	TRBV15	NA	CATSGGTYNEQFF	TGTGCCACCAGTGGGGGCACCTACAATGAGCAGTTCTTC
TRBJ1-2	TRBD1	15	TRBV30	once	CAWSGGGQRARGYTF	TGTGCCTGGAGTGGAGGGGGACAGCGAGCCCGCGGCTACACCTTC
TRBJ2-5	TRBD2	17	TRBV2	NA	CASSESPSTSAPETQYF	TGTGCCAGCAGTGAATCCCCTTCCACTAGCGCCCCAGAGACCCAGTACTTC
TRBJ1-5	NA	12	TRBV12-3/TRBV12-4	NA	CASSFSGQPQHF	TGTGCCAGCAGTTTTAGCGGTCAGCCCCAGCATTTT
TRBJ1-2	NA	14	TRBV5-1	NA	CASSFGQREDGYTF	TGCGCCAGCAGCTTTGGACAAAGAGAGGATGGCTACACCTTC
TRBJ2-3	NA	13	TRBV9	once	CASSVAQGDTQYF	TGTGCCAGCAGCGTAGCACAGGGCGATACGCAGTATTTT
TRBJ1-1	NA	14	TRBV11-3	NA	CASSLGTLNTEAFF	TGTGCCAGCAGCTTAGGTACACTGAACACTGAAGCTTTCTTT
TRBJ1-3	NA	15	TRBV4-3	NA	CASSQDPGFGNTIYF	TGCGCCAGCAGCCAAGACCCGGGTTTTGGAAACACCATATATTTT
TRBJ2-1	TRBD2	14	TRBV28	NA	CASSLREGYNEQFF	TGTGCCAGCAGTTTAAGGGAGGGCTACAATGAGCAGTTCTTC
TRBJ1-1	NA	15	TRBV7-8	NA	CASSSRGDWDTEAFF	TGTGCCAGCAGCTCCCGGGGGGACTGGGACACTGAAGCTTTCTTT
TRBJ1-4	NA	15	TRBV3-1/TRBV3-2	NA	CASSQGLGGREKLFF	TGTGCCAGCAGCCAAGGCCTGGGGGGGCGTGAAAAACTGTTTTTT
TRBJ2-7	TRBD1	17	TRBV10-3	NA	CAIRSRTRDRGTDEQYF	TGTGCCATCAGGAGCCGTACGAGGGACAGGGGGACGGACGAGCAGTACTTC
TRBJ2-7	NA	12	TRBV7-9	NA	CASSSGLVEQYF	TGTGCCAGCAGCTCCGGACTTGTCGAGCAGTACTTC
TRBJ2-2	NA	16	TRBV2	NA	CASSLRHLENTGELFF	TGTGCCAGCAGTCTTAGGCATCTAGAAAACACCGGGGAGCTGTTTTTT
TRBJ1-4	NA	17	TRBV4-1	NA	CASSQGGRGGLNEKLFF	TGCGCCAGCAGCCAAGGGGGTCGTGGGGGGTTGAATGAAAAACTGTTTTTT
TRBJ1-5	TRBD1	17	TRBV15	NA	CATSRDLTGGGDQPQHF	TGTGCCACCAGCAGAGATTTGACAGGGGGCGGCGATCAGCCCCAGCATTTT
TRBJ1-4	NA	15	TRBV5-1	once	CASSSTGSFGEKLFF	TGCGCCAGCAGCTCCACAGGGAGTTTCGGGGAAAAACTGTTTTTT
TRBJ1-1	NA	15	TRBV27	NA	CASSSATGANTEAFF	TGTGCCAGCAGCTCTGCCACAGGAGCGAACACTGAAGCTTTCTTT
TRBJ2-3	TRBD2	19	TRBV27	NA	CASSPGLAGGPWYTDTQYF	TGTGCCAGCAGCCCTGGACTAGCGGGAGGGCCGTGGTACACAGATACGCAGTATTTT
TRBJ2-7	TRBD2	15	TRBV18	few	CASSPGGLATYEQYF	TGTGCCAGCTCACCGGGGGGACTAGCGACGTACGAGCAGTACTTC
TRBJ1-4	NA	16	TRBV5-1	NA	CASSKLGRGTNEKLFF	TGCGCCAGCAGCAAACTAGGCAGGGGTACTAATGAAAAACTGTTTTTT
TRBJ1-1	NA	14	TRBV28	NA	CASSSPGGGTEAFF	TGTGCCAGCAGTTCCCCCGGGGGAGGCACTGAAGCTTTCTTT
TRBJ2-3	NA	12	TRBV9	once	CASTELTDTQYF	TGTGCCAGCACCGAACTCACAGATACGCAGTATTTT
TRBJ2-1	TRBD2	15	TRBV3-1/TRBV3-2	NA	CASSQVQRGGDEQFF	TGTGCCAGCAGCCAAGTCCAGCGGGGGGGCGATGAGCAGTTCTTC
TRBJ1-1	NA	13	TRBV11-3	NA	CASSLGSQAEAFF	TGTGCCAGCAGCTTGGGCAGCCAAGCTGAAGCTTTCTTT
TRBJ2-3	NA	13	TRBV2	NA	CADGTSPTDTQYF	TGTGCCGACGGGACTTCGCCCACAGATACGCAGTATTTT
TRBJ2-1	TRBD2	15	TRBV6-5	NA	CASGRGGFSYNEQFF	TGTGCCAGCGGGCGGGGGGGGTTCTCCTACAATGAGCAGTTCTTC
TRBJ1-2	NA	13	TRBV11-3	NA	CASSLDSNYGYTF	TGTGCCAGCAGCTTAGACAGTAACTATGGCTACACCTTC
TRBJ1-4	NA	15	TRBV4-3	NA	CASSQDRGPNEKLFF	TGCGCCAGCAGCCAAGACAGGGGCCCTAATGAAAAACTGTTTTTT
TRBJ2-7	NA	14	TRBV2	NA	CASSPGLLSYEQYF	TGTGCCAGCAGTCCGGGACTGCTCTCCTACGAGCAGTACTTC
TRBJ2-3	TRBD2	16	TRBV28	NA	CASGTGGPDRADTQYF	TGTGCCAGCGGTACGGGGGGGCCGGACCGTGCAGATACGCAGTATTTT
TRBJ1-6	TRBD1	16	TRBV15	few	CATSRSSGTGISPLHF	TGTGCCACCAGCAGGTCATCCGGGACAGGGATTTCACCCCTCCACTTT
TRBJ2-3	NA	13	TRBV30	NA	CAWSKRSTDTQYF	TGTGCCTGGAGCAAGAGGTCTACAGATACGCAGTATTTT
TRBJ2-7	NA	16	TRBV6-5	NA	CASSYWRCRESYEQYF	TGTGCCAGCAGTTACTGGCGGTGTCGGGAGTCCTACGAGCAGTACTTC
TRBJ1-5	NA	15	TRBV28	NA	CASSSTVVSNQPQHF	TGTGCCAGCAGTTCTACGGTCGTAAGCAATCAGCCCCAGCATTTT
TRBJ1-2	TRBD1	13	TRBV18	NA	CASSHGTGDGYTF	TGTGCCAGCTCCCACGGGACAGGGGATGGCTACACCTTC
TRBJ1-3	NA	13	TRBV11-3	NA	CASSQAEGSPIYF	TGTGCCAGCAGCCAGGCCGAGGGTTCGCCCATATATTTT
TRBJ1-6	TRBD1	18	TRBV5-1	NA	CASSLGTGGDTYNSPLHF	TGCGCCAGCAGTTTGGGGACAGGGGGCGATACCTATAATTCACCCCTCCACTTT
TRBJ1-1	NA	12	TRBV6-5	once	CASSRFNTEAFF	TGTGCCAGCAGCCGGTTTAACACTGAAGCTTTCTTT
TRBJ1-1	NA	14	TRBV6-5	NA	CASSLSRGNTEAFF	TGTGCCAGCAGTCTAAGCAGGGGGAACACTGAAGCTTTCTTT
TRBJ2-3	NA	15	TRBV7-9	NA	CASSSPLVLTDTQYF	TGTGCCAGCAGCTCCCCCCTGGTACTCACAGATACGCAGTATTTT
TRBJ2-7	NA	14	TRBV5-1	NA	CASSLVPGTYEQYF	TGCGCCAGCAGCTTGGTCCCAGGGACCTACGAGCAGTACTTC
TRBJ2-2	NA	14	TRBV7-6	few	CASSYPSLTGELFF	TGTGCCAGCAGCTATCCTAGCCTCACCGGGGAGCTGTTTTTT
TRBJ2-3	NA	16	TRBV28	NA	CASSLYPNPITDTQYF	TGTGCCAGCAGCCTTTACCCTAACCCGATCACAGATACGCAGTATTTT
TRBJ1-1	TRBD1	12	TRBV13	NA	CASSLTGNEAFF	TGTGCCAGCAGCTTGACAGGGAATGAAGCTTTCTTT